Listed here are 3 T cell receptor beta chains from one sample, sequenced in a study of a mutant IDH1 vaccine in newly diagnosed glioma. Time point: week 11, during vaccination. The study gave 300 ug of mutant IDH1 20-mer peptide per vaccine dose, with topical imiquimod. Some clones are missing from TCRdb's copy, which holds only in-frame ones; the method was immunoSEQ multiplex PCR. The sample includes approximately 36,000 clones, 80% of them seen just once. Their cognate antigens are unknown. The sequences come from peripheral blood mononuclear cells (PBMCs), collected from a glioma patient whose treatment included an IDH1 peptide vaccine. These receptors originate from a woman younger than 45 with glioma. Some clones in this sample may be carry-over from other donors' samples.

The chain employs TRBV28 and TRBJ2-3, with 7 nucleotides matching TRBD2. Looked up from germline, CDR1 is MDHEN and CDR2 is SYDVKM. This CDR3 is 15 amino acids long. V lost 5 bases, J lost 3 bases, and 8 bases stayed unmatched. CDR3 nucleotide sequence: TGTGCCAGCAGTCCGGAGCGGGACGAGACAGATACGCAGTATTTT. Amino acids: CASSPERDETDTQYF.

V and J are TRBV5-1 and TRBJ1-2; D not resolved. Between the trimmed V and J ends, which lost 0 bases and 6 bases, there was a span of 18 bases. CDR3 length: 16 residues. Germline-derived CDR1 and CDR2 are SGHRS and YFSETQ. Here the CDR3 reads CASSLDPSTRGDGYTF. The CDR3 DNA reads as TGCGCCAGCAGCTTGGACCCCTCGACAAGAGGTGATGGCTACACCTTC.

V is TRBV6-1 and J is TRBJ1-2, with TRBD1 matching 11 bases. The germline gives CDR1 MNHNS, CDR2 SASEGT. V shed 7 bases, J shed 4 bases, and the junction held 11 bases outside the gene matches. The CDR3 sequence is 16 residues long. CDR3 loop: CASIEDRGRMGYGYTF. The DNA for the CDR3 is TGTGCCAGCATTGAGGACAGGGGGCGAATGGGCTATGGCTACACCTTC.